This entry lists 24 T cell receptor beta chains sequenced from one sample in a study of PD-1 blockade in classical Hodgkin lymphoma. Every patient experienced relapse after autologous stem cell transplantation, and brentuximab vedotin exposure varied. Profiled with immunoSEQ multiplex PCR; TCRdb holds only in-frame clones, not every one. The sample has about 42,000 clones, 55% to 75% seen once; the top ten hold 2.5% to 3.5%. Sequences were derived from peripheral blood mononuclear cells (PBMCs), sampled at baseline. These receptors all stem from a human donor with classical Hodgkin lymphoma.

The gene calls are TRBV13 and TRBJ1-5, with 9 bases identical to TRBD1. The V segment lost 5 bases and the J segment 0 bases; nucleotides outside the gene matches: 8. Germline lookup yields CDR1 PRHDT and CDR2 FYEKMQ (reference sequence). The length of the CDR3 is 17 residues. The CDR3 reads CASSQRDRVYSNQPQHF. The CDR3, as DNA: TGTGCCAGCAGCCAACGGGACAGGGTCTATAGCAATCAGCCCCAGCATTTT. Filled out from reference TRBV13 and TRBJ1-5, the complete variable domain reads AAGVIQSPRHLIKEKRETATLKCYPIPRHDTVYWYQQGPGQDPQFLISFYEKMQSDKGSIPDRFSAQQFSDYHSELNMSSLELGDSALYFCASSQRDRVYSNQPQHFGDGTRLSIL.

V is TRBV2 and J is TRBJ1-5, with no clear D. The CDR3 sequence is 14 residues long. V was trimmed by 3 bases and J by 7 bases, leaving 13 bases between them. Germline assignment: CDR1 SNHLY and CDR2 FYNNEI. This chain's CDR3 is CASSDIEASQPQHF. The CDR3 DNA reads TGTGCCAGCAGTGATATTGAGGCGAGCCAGCCCCAGCATTTT.

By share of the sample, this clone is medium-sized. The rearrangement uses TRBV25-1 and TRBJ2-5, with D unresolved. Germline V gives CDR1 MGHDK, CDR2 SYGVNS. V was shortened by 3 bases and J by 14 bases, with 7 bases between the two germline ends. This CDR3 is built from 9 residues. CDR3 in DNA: TGTGCCAGCAGTGACCCACCCTACTTC. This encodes CASSDPPYF.

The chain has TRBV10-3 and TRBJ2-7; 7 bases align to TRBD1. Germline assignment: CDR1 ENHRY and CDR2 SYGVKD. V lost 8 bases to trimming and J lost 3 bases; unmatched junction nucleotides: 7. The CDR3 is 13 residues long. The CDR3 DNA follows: TGTGCCATCGCCGACAGGGACGTCTACGAGCAGTACTTC. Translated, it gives CAIADRDVYEQYF.

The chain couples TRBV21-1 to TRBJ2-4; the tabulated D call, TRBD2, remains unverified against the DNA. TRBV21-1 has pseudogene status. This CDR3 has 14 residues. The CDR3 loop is CASSESLAKNIQYF. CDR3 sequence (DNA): TGTGCCAGCAGCGAGAGTCTAGCCAAAAACATTCAGTACTTC.

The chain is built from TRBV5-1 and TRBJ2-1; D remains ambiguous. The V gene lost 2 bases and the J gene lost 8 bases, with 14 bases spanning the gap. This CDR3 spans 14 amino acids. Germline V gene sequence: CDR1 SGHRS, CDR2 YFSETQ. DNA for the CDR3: TGCGCCAGCAGCTTAAGACCCCTCGGGTATGAGCAGTTCTTC. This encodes CASSLRPLGYEQFF.

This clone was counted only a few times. The CDR3 DNA reads TGTGCCAGCAGCGTATCCCCAGACTATGGCTACACCTTC. Protein: CASSVSPDYGYTF. This sequence joins TRBV9 and TRBJ1-2, with D uncertain. Germline assignment: CDR1 SGDLS and CDR2 YYNGEE. The CDR3 has 13 amino acids. With 1 base removed from V and 3 bases from J, the gap between germline ends came to 7 bases.

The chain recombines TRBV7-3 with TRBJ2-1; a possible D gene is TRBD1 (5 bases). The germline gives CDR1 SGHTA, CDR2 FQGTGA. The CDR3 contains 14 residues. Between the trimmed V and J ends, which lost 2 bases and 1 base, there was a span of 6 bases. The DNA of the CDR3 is TGTGCCAGCAGCTTAGACAGTTCCTACAATGAGCAGTTCTTC. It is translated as CASSLDSSYNEQFF.

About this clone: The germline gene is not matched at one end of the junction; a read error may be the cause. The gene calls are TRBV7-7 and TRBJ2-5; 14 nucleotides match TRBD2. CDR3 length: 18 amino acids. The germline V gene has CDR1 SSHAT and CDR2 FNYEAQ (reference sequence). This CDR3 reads CASSSKRLAGGLKETQYF. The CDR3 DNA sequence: TGTGCTAGCAGCTCCAAACGACTAGCGGGAGGGTTAAAAGAGACCCAGTACTTC.

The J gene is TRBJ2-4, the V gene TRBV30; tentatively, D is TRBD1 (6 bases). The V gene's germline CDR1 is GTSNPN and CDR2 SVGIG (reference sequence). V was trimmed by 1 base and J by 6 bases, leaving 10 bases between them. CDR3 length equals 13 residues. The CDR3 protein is CAWSEVQGNIQYF. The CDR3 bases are TGTGCCTGGAGTGAGGTACAGGGAAACATTCAGTACTTC.

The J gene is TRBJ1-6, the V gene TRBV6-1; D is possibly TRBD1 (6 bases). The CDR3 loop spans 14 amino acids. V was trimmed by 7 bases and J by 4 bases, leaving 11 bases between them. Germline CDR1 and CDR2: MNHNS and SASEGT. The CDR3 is CASKRTEYNSPLHF. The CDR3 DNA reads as TGTGCCAGCAAGAGGACAGAGTATAATTCACCCCTCCACTTT.

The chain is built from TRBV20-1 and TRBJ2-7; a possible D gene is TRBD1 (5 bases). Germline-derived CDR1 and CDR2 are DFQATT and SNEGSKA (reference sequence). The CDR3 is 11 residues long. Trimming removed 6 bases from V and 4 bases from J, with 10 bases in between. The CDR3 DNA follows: TGCAGTGCCAGCGACAGTTACGAGCAGTACTTC. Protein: CSASDSYEQYF.

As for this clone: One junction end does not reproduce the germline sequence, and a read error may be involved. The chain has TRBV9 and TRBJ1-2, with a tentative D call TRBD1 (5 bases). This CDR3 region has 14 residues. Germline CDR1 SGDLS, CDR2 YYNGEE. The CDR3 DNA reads TGTGCCAGCAGCATCCGGGACCTTAACGATGGCTACACCTTC. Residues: CASSIRDLNDGYTF.

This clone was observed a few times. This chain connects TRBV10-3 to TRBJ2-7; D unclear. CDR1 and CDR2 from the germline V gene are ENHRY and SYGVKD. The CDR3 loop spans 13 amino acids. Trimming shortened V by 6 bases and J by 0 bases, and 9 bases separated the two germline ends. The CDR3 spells CAIRTSDSYEQYF. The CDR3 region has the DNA TGTGCCATCAGGACCTCCGACTCCTACGAGCAGTACTTC.

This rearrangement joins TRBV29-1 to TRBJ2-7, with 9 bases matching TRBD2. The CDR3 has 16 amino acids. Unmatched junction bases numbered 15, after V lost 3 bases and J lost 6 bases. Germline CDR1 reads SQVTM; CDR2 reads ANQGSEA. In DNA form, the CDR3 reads TGCAGCGTTGATGGCTCTTCGGCGGGGGGGCCTCTCGAGCAGTACTTC. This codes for CSVDGSSAGGPLEQYF.

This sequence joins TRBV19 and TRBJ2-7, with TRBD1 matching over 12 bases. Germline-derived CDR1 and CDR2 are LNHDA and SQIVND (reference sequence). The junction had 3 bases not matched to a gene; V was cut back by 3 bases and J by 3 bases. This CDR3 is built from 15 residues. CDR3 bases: TGTGCCAGTAGTATCGGGACAGGGGGCAACTACGAGCAGTACTTC. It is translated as CASSIGTGGNYEQYF.

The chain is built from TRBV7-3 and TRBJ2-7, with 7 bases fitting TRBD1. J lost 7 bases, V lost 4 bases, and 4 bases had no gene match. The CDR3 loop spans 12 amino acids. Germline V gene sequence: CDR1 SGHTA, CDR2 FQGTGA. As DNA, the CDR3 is TGTGCCAGCAGCTCCGGGACAGCGGAGCAGTACTTC. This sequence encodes CASSSGTAEQYF.

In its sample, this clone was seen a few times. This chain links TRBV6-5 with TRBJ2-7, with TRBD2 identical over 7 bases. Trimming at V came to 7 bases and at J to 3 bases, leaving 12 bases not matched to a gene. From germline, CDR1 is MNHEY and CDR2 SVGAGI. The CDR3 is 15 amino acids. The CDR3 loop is CASTLSRGLHYEQYF. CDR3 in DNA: TGTGCCAGCACTCTATCCCGGGGACTACACTACGAGCAGTACTTC.

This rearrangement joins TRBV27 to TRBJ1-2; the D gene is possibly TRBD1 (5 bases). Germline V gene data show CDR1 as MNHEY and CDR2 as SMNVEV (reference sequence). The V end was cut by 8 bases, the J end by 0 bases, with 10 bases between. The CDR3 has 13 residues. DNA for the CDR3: TGTGCCAGCGGTCCACAGGCTAACTATGGCTACACCTTC. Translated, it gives CASGPQANYGYTF.

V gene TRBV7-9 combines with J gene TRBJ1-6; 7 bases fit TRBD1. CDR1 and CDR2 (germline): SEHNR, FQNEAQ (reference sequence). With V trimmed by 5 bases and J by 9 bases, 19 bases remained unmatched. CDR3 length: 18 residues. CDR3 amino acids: CASSAGTASSYNSSPLHF. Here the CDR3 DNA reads TGTGCCAGCAGCGCCGGGACAGCGAGCTCCTATAATAGTTCACCCCTCCACTTT.

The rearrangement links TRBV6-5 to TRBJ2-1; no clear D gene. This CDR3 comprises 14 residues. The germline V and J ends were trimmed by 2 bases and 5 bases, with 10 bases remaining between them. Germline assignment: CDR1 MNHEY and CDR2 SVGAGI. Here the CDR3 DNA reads TGTGCCAGCAGTTACCCCGGATACGACAATGAGCAGTTCTTC. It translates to CASSYPGYDNEQFF.

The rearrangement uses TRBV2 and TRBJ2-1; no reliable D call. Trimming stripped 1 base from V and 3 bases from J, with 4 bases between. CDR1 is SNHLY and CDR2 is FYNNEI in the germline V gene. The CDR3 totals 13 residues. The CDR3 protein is CASSEEDYNEQFF. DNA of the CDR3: TGTGCCAGCAGTGAAGAAGACTACAATGAGCAGTTCTTC.

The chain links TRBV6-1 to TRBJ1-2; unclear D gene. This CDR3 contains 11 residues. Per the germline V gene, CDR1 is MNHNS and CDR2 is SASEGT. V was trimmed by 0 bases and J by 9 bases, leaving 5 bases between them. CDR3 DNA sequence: TGTGCCAGCAGTGAAGCCTACAGCTACACCTTC. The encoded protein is CASSEAYSYTF.

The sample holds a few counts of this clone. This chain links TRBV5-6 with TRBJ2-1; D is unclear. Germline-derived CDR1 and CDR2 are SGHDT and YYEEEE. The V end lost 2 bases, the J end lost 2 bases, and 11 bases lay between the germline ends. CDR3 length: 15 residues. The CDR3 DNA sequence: TGTGCCAGCAGCTTACCCGGCGCAACCTACAATGAGCAGTTCTTC. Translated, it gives CASSLPGATYNEQFF. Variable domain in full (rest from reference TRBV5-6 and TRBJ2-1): DAGVTQSPTHLIKTRGQQVTLRCSPKSGHDTVSWYQQALGQGPQFIFQYYEEEERQRGNFPDRFSGHQFPNYSSELNVNALLLGDSALYLCASSLPGATYNEQFFGPGTRLTVL.